The 10 T cell receptor beta chains in this list originate from one sample, sequenced in a study of Tregs in tolerant kidney transplant recipients. Generated by immunoSEQ multiplex PCR, the TCRdb table keeps only in-frame clones and is missing some. The table records 200,000 to 300,000 clones, approximately 84% of them present only once. Sequencing was carried out using CD4+ T cells from blood. Every receptor here comes from a human donor in good health.

The chain joins TRBV6-1 to TRBJ2-7; no clear D. The CDR3 is made up of 13 amino acids. Germline values: CDR1 MNHNS, CDR2 SASEGT. V was clipped by 10 bases and J by 0 bases, with 13 bases between them. Here the CDR3 DNA reads TGTGCCAAAAAAAAGGGCCTCTCCTACGAGCAGTACTTC. Its protein is CAKKKGLSYEQYF.

This clone was seen more than once but under ten times. The chain combines TRBV19 with TRBJ1-5, with D tentatively TRBD1 (5 bases). The germline V gene has CDR1 LNHDA and CDR2 SQIVND (reference sequence). The CDR3 length is 13 residues. The germline V and J ends were trimmed by 9 bases and 6 bases, with 15 bases remaining between them. The CDR3 DNA reads as TGTGCCAGCCGCCTCGGGGGGAGTCAGCCCCAGCATTTT. It encodes CASRLGGSQPQHF. Full variable domain (remainder filled in from reference TRBV19 and TRBJ1-5): DGGITQSPKYLFRKEGQNVTLSCEQNLNHDAMYWYRQDPGQGLRLIYYSQIVNDFQKGDIAEGYSVSREKKESFPLTVTSAQKNPTAFYLCASRLGGSQPQHFGDGTRLSIL.

The CDR3 bases are TGTGCCATCAGTGAGTCTGGGCAGCCCCAGCATTTT. Its protein is CAISESGQPQHF. This chain connects TRBV10-3 to TRBJ1-5; D remains ambiguous. Per germline, CDR1 ENHRY and CDR2 SYGVKD. Trimming left V 0 bases short and J 7 bases short, with 4 bases between. The CDR3 is 12 amino acids.

V usage is TRBV6-5 and J usage is TRBJ1-6; 7 bases are shared with TRBD1. V trimming: 2 bases; J trimming: 6 bases; junction bases outside the gene matches: 4. The CDR3 is 15 amino acids. Germline-derived CDR1 and CDR2 are MNHEY and SVGAGI. This chain's CDR3 is CASSYEGASNSPLHF. The CDR3 DNA reads as TGTGCCAGCAGTTACGAGGGGGCTAGTAATTCACCCCTCCACTTT.

This chain links TRBV19 with TRBJ2-3; 8 nucleotides line up with TRBD2. Germline CDR1 is LNHDA and CDR2 is SQIVND (reference sequence). This CDR3 comprises 16 residues. V lost 4 bases, J lost 0 bases, and 6 bases stayed unmatched. The CDR3 protein is CASSTGTRSSTDTQYF. The CDR3 region has the DNA TGTGCCAGTAGTACCGGGACTAGAAGTAGCACAGATACGCAGTATTTT.

Here the CDR3 reads CASIPGGYYEQYF. For the CDR3, the DNA is TGTGCCAGCATCCCAGGAGGGTACTACGAGCAGTACTTC. The chain couples TRBV28 to TRBJ2-7; possible D gene TRBD2, 6 bases. Trimming stripped 7 bases from V and 3 bases from J, with 13 bases between. Per germline, CDR1 MDHEN and CDR2 SYDVKM. The CDR3 is 13 amino acids.

The CDR3 DNA is TGTGCCAGCTCACCCCCCGGGGCAGGTCCCGGGCGGGAGCAGTTCTTC. The encoded protein is CASSPPGAGPGREQFF. The chain links TRBV18 to TRBJ2-1; D possibly matches TRBD1 or TRBD2 (5 bases each). Germline CDR1 is KGHSH and CDR2 is LQKENI. The V end lost 3 bases, the J end lost 10 bases, and 22 bases lay between the germline ends. This CDR3 has 16 residues.

The chain joins TRBV9 to TRBJ2-3, with D perhaps TRBD1 (5 bases). Trimming took 5 bases from V and 5 from J, leaving 18 bases between them. Germline CDR1 is SGDLS and CDR2 is YYNGEE. The CDR3 contains 15 residues. CDR3 region: CASSPDQGAVDTQYF. The CDR3 bases are TGTGCCAGCAGTCCCGATCAGGGCGCGGTAGATACGCAGTATTTT.

J is TRBJ1-1 and V is TRBV27; 11 positions agree with TRBD1. V trimming: 8 bases; J trimming: 4 bases; junction bases outside the gene matches: 9. The CDR3 loop spans 15 amino acids. CDR1 and CDR2 (germline): MNHEY, SMNVEV (reference sequence). CDR3 residues: CASLSVGTGGTEAFF. The CDR3 DNA follows: TGTGCCAGCCTTAGCGTAGGGACAGGGGGCACTGAAGCTTTCTTT.

The V call is TRBV30, the J call TRBJ1-1, with no clear D. V lost 0 bases and J 8 bases, leaving 13 bases between the germline ends. In germline, CDR1 is GTSNPN, CDR2 SVGIG (reference sequence). This CDR3 is built from 13 residues. CDR3 protein: CAWSVGTELEAFF. CDR3 coding DNA: TGTGCCTGGAGTGTAGGCACAGAGTTAGAAGCTTTCTTT.